The 21 T cell receptor beta chains below come from one sample, sequenced in a study of control samples from healthy donors and cancer patients. Profiled with immunoSEQ multiplex PCR; TCRdb holds only in-frame clones, not every one. This sample has roughly 160,000 clones, with about 90% found just once. Sequenced material: blood. The receptors were gathered from a woman aged 25 to 39 in good health.

V is TRBV27 and J is TRBJ1-5; no reliable D call. The V end lost 3 bases, the J end lost 5 bases, and 11 bases lay between the germline ends. The CDR3 is made up of 14 amino acids. Per germline, CDR1 MNHEY and CDR2 SMNVEV (reference sequence). CDR3 sequence (DNA): TGTGCCAGCAGTTTTGGTGTTAGGTATCAGCCCCAGCATTTT. It codes for CASSFGVRYQPQHF.

Regarding this clone: At one boundary the junction diverges from the germline segment, which might be a read error. This sequence joins TRBV3-1 (or the pseudogene TRBV3-2) and TRBJ1-1; unclear D gene. The CDR3 contains 11 residues. In germline, CDR1 is LGHDT, CDR2 YNNKEL (reference sequence). The CDR3 sequence is CASSQVTAMLF. CDR3 in DNA: TGTGCCAGCAGCCAAGTCACGGCAATGCTCTTT.

V is TRBV2 and J is TRBJ2-1; tentative D call: TRBD2 (6 bases). The CDR3 runs 14 residues. The ends were cut back, 7 bases at V and 7 bases at J, with 17 bases in the middle. Per germline, CDR1 SNHLY and CDR2 FYNNEI. The CDR3 nucleotides read TGTGCCAGCACCTCCAAAGTGGGGGGAAATGAGCAGTTCTTC. This encodes CASTSKVGGNEQFF.

The chain couples TRBV28 to TRBJ1-5, with 9 bases aligning to TRBD1. The CDR3 extends over 15 amino acids. CDR1 MDHEN and CDR2 SYDVKM come from the germline V gene. V dropped 8 bases and J dropped 3; count of bases not matched to a gene: 8. CDR3 amino acids: CASRKGTGNNQPQHF. The DNA of the CDR3 is TGTGCCAGCCGAAAAGGGACAGGGAACAATCAGCCCCAGCATTTT.

The V call is TRBV30, the J call TRBJ2-3; 8 bases line up with TRBD2. Germline-derived CDR1 and CDR2 are GTSNPN and SVGIG (reference sequence). V lost 6 bases, J lost 5 bases, and 7 bases stayed unmatched. This CDR3 comprises 13 residues. CDR3 residues: CACSTSVRDTQYF. The CDR3 DNA reads as TGTGCCTGCTCGACTAGCGTAAGAGATACGCAGTATTTT.

V usage is TRBV11-2 and J usage is TRBJ1-2; D gene unclear. This CDR3 region has 16 residues. Germline V lookup: CDR1 SGHAT, CDR2 FQNNGV. V was cut by 1 base and J by 0 bases, with 12 bases left in between. Here the CDR3 reads CASSLGSAGANYGYTF. CDR3 nucleotides: TGTGCCAGCAGCTTAGGGTCAGCAGGAGCTAACTATGGCTACACCTTC.

The rearrangement joins TRBV3-1 (or the pseudogene TRBV3-2) to TRBJ2-2; D assignment may be TRBD1 or TRBD2 (5 bases each). V lost 4 bases and J lost 3, with 15 bases in between. CDR1 LGHDT and CDR2 YNNKEL come from the germline V gene (reference sequence). This CDR3 region has 16 residues. CDR3 coding DNA: TGTGCCAGCAGCCCCAGGGTCGGGGCGCACACCGGGGAGCTGTTTTTT. It yields the protein CASSPRVGAHTGELFF.

This chain connects TRBV7-9 to TRBJ2-1, with 9 bases that match TRBD2. The CDR3 has 13 residues. The junction had 2 bases not matched to a gene; V was cut back by 7 bases and J by 4 bases. Germline V gives CDR1 SEHNR, CDR2 FQNEAQ (reference sequence). The CDR3 is CASKSGGYNEQFF. In nucleotides, the CDR3 is TGTGCCAGCAAGAGCGGGGGGTACAATGAGCAGTTCTTC.

This rearrangement joins TRBV19 to TRBJ2-2, with a weak D call TRBD2 (6 bases). V gave up 3 bases and J gave up 6 bases, with 14 bases separating them. The CDR3 spans 15 residues. Germline lookup yields CDR1 LNHDA and CDR2 SQIVND (reference sequence). CDR3 nucleotide sequence: TGTGCCAGTAGTATTCTCGGTGCGGGGCCCGGGGAGCTGTTTTTT. As protein: CASSILGAGPGELFF.

The V gene is TRBV3-1 (or the pseudogene TRBV3-2), the J gene TRBJ2-1; 10 bases are a match to TRBD1. J was trimmed by 4 bases and V by 1 base; bases with no gene match: 4. The germline gives CDR1 LGHDT, CDR2 YNNKEL (reference sequence). This CDR3 region has 16 residues. The CDR3 nucleotides are TGTGCCAGCAGCCAAGGGACAGGGGGGGGGTACAATGAGCAGTTCTTC. It specifies CASSQGTGGGYNEQFF.

This clone showed up just once. The chain links TRBV11-1 to TRBJ2-2; 7 bases are shared with TRBD2. This CDR3 spans 15 amino acids. The germline CDR1 and CDR2 sequences are SGHAT and FQDESV (reference sequence). J lost 4 bases, V lost 0 bases, and 2 bases had no gene match. In DNA form, the CDR3 reads TGTGCCAGCAGCTTAGCGGGAGGGAGCACCGGGGAGCTGTTTTTT. Translation: CASSLAGGSTGELFF.

CDR3 region: CASSLSGGGSQPQHF. CDR3 bases: TGTGCCAGCAGTTTATCAGGGGGCGGCAGTCAGCCCCAGCATTTT. This chain links TRBV27 with TRBJ1-5; 7 nucleotides align to TRBD1. The germline V gene has CDR1 MNHEY and CDR2 SMNVEV (reference sequence). This CDR3 comprises 15 residues. The ends lost 0 bases at V and 6 bases at J; junction bases unmatched: 5.

The rearrangement links TRBV10-3 to TRBJ2-1; 10 nucleotides line up with TRBD2. The V gene end was trimmed by 10 bases and the J gene end by 6 bases; junction bases not matched to a gene: 12. CDR3 length equals 15 residues. CDR1 and CDR2 from the germline V gene are ENHRY and SYGVKD. This CDR3 reads CATGTSAQVGNEQFF. The CDR3 DNA reads TGTGCCACCGGGACTAGCGCGCAAGTTGGCAATGAGCAGTTCTTC.

The chain combines TRBV20-1 with TRBJ2-5, with no clear D. The length of the CDR3 is 11 residues. Trimming removed 3 bases at V and 5 bases at J, with 7 bases between. The germline V gene encodes CDR1 DFQATT and CDR2 SNEGSKA (reference sequence). The CDR3 DNA follows: TGCAGTGCTAGTCGATTCGAGACCCAGTACTTC. Protein product: CSASRFETQYF.

The gene calls are TRBV7-8 and TRBJ2-7; 8 bases map to TRBD1. Per the germline V gene, CDR1 is SGHVS and CDR2 is FQNEAQ. Trimming cost V 4 bases and J 1 base; bases outside gene matches: 3. The CDR3 sequence is 14 residues long. CDR3 sequence: CASSSQGASYEQYV. The CDR3 coding sequence is TGTGCCAGCAGCTCCCAGGGGGCGTCCTACGAGCAGTACGTC.

The chain combines TRBV30 with TRBJ1-2, with TRBD1 as a possible D gene (5 bases). From germline, CDR1 is GTSNPN and CDR2 SVGIG (reference sequence). Trimming took off 0 bases at V and 6 bases at J, with 11 bases between the two ends. This CDR3 has 13 residues. CDR3: CAWSVGQMDGYTF. The DNA of the CDR3 is TGTGCCTGGAGTGTGGGGCAAATGGATGGCTACACCTTC.

This sequence joins TRBV7-8 and TRBJ2-1; TRBD2 aligns across 11 bases. Losses at the gene ends were 10 bases for V and 7 bases for J; bases not matched to a gene: 6. Germline CDR1 reads SGHVS; CDR2 reads FQNEAQ. This CDR3 is built from 13 residues. The CDR3 sequence is CATVAGGRNEQFF. For the CDR3, the DNA is TGTGCCACCGTAGCGGGAGGGCGTAATGAGCAGTTCTTC.

The CDR3 bases are TGTGCCAGCAGCGTAGGGACAGACTCCTACGAGCAGTACTTC. It yields the protein CASSVGTDSYEQYF. J is TRBJ2-7 and V is TRBV9; a possible D gene is TRBD1 (6 bases). Trimming left V 0 bases short and J 0 bases short, with 7 bases between. Germline-derived CDR1 and CDR2 are SGDLS and YYNGEE. CDR3 length: 14 amino acids.

This CDR3 reads CASSPRQKQYF. The CDR3 coding sequence is TGTGCCAGCAGCCCGCGACAGAAGCAGTACTTC. The V call is TRBV5-4, the J call TRBJ2-7, with D possibly being TRBD1 (5 bases). This CDR3 contains 11 residues. CDR1 is SGHNT and CDR2 is YYREEE in the germline V gene (reference sequence). V was pared by 4 bases and J by 8 bases, with 10 bases between.

The chain carries TRBV2 and TRBJ2-4; weak D call: TRBD2 (6 bases). The ends were cut back, 6 bases at V and 11 bases at J, with 23 bases in the middle. CDR1 is SNHLY, CDR2 FYNNEI, per germline. The CDR3 totals 15 residues. CDR3 sequence (DNA): TGTGCCAGCAGCGGAGGAACTAGCTCGGTTAAGGTTCAGTACTTC. Translated: CASSGGTSSVKVQYF.

This chain joins TRBV21-1 and TRBJ1-5. TRBV21-1 is classified as a pseudogene. CDR3 length: 17 residues. The CDR3 reads CASSKTGLGNSNQPQHF. The CDR3 DNA follows: TGTGCCAGCAGCAAAACAGGACTGGGGAATAGCAATCAGCCCCAGCATTTT.